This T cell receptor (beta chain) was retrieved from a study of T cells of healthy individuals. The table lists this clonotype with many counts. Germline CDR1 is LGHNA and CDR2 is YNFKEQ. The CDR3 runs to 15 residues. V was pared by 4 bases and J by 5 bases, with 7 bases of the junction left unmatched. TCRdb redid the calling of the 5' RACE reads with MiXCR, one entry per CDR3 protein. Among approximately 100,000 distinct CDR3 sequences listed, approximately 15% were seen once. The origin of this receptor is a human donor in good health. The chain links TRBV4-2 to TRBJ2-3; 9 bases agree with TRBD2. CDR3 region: CASSPLAGGQDTQYF. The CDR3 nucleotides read TGTGCCAGCAGCCCGCTGGCGGGAGGGCAAGATACGCAGTATTTT.